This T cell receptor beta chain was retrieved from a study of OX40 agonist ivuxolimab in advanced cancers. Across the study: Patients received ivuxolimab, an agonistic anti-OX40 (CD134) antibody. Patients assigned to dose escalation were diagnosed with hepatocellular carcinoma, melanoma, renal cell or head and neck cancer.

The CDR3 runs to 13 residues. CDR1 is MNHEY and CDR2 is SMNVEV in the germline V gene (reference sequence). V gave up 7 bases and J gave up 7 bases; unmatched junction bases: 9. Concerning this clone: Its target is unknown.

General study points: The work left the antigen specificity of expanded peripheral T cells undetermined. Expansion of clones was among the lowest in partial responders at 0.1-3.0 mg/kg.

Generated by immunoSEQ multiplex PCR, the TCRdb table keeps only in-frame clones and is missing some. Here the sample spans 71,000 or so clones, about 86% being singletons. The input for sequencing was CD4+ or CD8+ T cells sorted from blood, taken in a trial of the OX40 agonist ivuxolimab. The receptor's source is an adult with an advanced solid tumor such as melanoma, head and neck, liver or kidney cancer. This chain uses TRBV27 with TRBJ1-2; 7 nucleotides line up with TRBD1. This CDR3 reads CASTPQGVSGYTF. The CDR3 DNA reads TGTGCCAGCACCCCCCAGGGGGTGAGTGGCTACACCTTC.